Each of the 31 T cell receptor beta chains below was sequenced from the same sample in a study of T cell repertoires in cytomegalovirus infection. What these receptors recognize is not known. TCRdb recomputed calls from the reads with MiXCR, one row per CDR3 protein. The repertoire holds 100,000 to 150,000 distinct CDR3 sequences, with 32% as singletons. The specimen comprised CD8+ T cells from cultured PBMCs, sampled from culture after CMV antigen stimulation. Source of these receptors: a human donor in good health (CMV status not recorded). Some clones in this sample may be carry-over from other donors' samples.

This clonotype was seen once. The chain carries TRBV7-8 and TRBJ1-2; TRBD1 is a possible D gene (6 bases). V was cut by 6 bases and J by 4 bases, with 15 bases left in between. CDR1 and CDR2 from the germline V gene are SGHVS and FQNEAQ. CDR3 length: 14 amino acids. The CDR3 bases are TGTGCCAGCAGTCCGACCCGGGGGCCCTATGGCTACACCTTC. Translated: CASSPTRGPYGYTF. The whole variable domain, filled in from reference TRBV7-8 and TRBJ1-2, reads GAGVSQSPRYKVAKRGQDVALRCDPISGHVSLFWYQQALGQGPEFLTYFQNEAQLDKSGLPSDRFFAERPEGSVSTLKIQRTQQEDSAVYLCASSPTRGPYGYTFGSGTRLTVV.

This clonotype has a handful of counts. This chain links TRBV12-3 or TRBV12-4 with TRBJ1-1; 11 bases align to TRBD1. Trimming cost V 5 bases and J 4 bases; bases outside gene matches: 9. This CDR3 region has 16 residues. DNA of the CDR3: TGTGCCAGCAGTACCCTGGACAGGGGGCTGGGCACTGAAGCTTTCTTT. Amino acid sequence: CASSTLDRGLGTEAFF.

The chain has TRBV6-2 or TRBV6-3 and TRBJ1-5; D remains ambiguous. V was clipped by 8 bases and J by 8 bases, with 10 bases between them. CDR1 and CDR2 (germline): MNHEY, SVGEGT. The CDR3 loop spans 11 amino acids. The CDR3 sequence is CASGLGKPQHF. Here the CDR3 DNA reads TGTGCCAGCGGTCTTGGTAAGCCCCAGCATTTT.

The chain joins TRBV19 to TRBJ2-1; D possibly matches TRBD1 or TRBD2 (5 bases each). The CDR3 runs to 13 residues. Germline lookup yields CDR1 LNHDA and CDR2 SQIVND (reference sequence). Trimming cost V 1 base and J 10 bases, with 11 bases left between them. The CDR3 coding sequence is TGTGCCAGTAGTATAGTGAGGGGTCGGGAGCAGTTCTTC. It translates to CASSIVRGREQFF.

This chain uses TRBV7-9 with TRBJ2-1, with D tentatively TRBD1 or TRBD2 (5 bases each). Germline assignment: CDR1 SEHNR and CDR2 FQNEAQ (reference sequence). The V gene lost 7 bases and the J gene lost 7 bases, with 29 bases spanning the gap. The CDR3 contains 18 residues. The CDR3 loop reads CASTPPPGPPFSGNEQFF. The CDR3 nucleotides read TGTGCCAGCACCCCCCCCCCGGGACCTCCATTTAGTGGGAATGAGCAGTTCTTC.

This clonotype was detected ten times or more. The V gene is TRBV7-6, the J gene TRBJ2-5, with D maybe TRBD2 (5 bases). The germline gives CDR1 SGHVS, CDR2 FNYEAQ. The CDR3 runs to 13 residues. V dropped 4 bases and J dropped 2 bases, with 8 bases sitting between them. The CDR3 DNA follows: TGTGCCAGCAGCTCCCGGGAACAAGAGACCCAGTACTTC. Its protein is CASSSREQETQYF.

This clonotype was counted at least ten times. The V and J genes are TRBV7-6 and TRBJ2-7; perhaps D is TRBD1 or TRBD2 (5 bases each). V was clipped by 5 bases and J by 5 bases, with 13 bases between them. The CDR3 length is 13 residues. CDR1 SGHVS and CDR2 FNYEAQ come from the germline V gene. The CDR3, as DNA: TGTGCCAGCAGCGCAGGGAGCCCCAACGAGCAGTACTTC. It is translated as CASSAGSPNEQYF.

V gene TRBV19 combines with J gene TRBJ2-1; TRBD1 matches 7 bases. The CDR3 is 16 amino acids. The germline CDR1 and CDR2 sequences are LNHDA and SQIVND (reference sequence). The V segment lost 3 bases and the J segment 8 bases; nucleotides outside the gene matches: 13. The CDR3 sequence is CASSIRSGGGQYEQFF. CDR3 in DNA: TGTGCCAGTAGTATCCGATCAGGGGGTGGGCAATATGAGCAGTTCTTC.

This clonotype is labeled medium-sized. J is TRBJ2-3 and V is TRBV7-8; D unclear. Germline V gene sequence: CDR1 SGHVS, CDR2 FQNEAQ. The ends were cut back, 6 bases at V and 6 bases at J, with 22 bases in the middle. The CDR3 loop spans 16 amino acids. CDR3 bases: TGTGCCAGCAGAAACCCTTATGAACCCCCTCAGGATACGCAGTATTTT. Its translation: CASRNPYEPPQDTQYF. Full variable domain (outside the CDR3, taken from reference TRBV7-8 and TRBJ2-3): GAGVSQSPRYKVAKRGQDVALRCDPISGHVSLFWYQQALGQGPEFLTYFQNEAQLDKSGLPSDRFFAERPEGSVSTLKIQRTQQEDSAVYLCASRNPYEPPQDTQYFGPGTRLTVL.

The J gene is TRBJ2-1, the V gene TRBV2; D assignment may be TRBD1 or TRBD2 (5 bases each). Germline CDR1 reads SNHLY; CDR2 reads FYNNEI. The CDR3 length is 16 residues. V gave up 9 bases and J gave up 0 bases, with 18 bases separating them. In nucleotides, the CDR3 is TGTGCCAGGGGGCGGGTCGGCCCCTTCTCCTACAATGAGCAGTTCTTC. Its translation: CARGRVGPFSYNEQFF.

This clonotype was detected many times. This chain connects TRBV7-9 to TRBJ2-3; D might be TRBD1 (6 bases). The CDR3 consists of 16 residues. Trimming removed 4 bases at V and 6 bases at J, with 20 bases between. Germline V gene lookup returns CDR1 SEHNR and CDR2 FQNEAQ (reference sequence). CDR3 nucleotide sequence: TGTGCCAGCAGCTCACCGCAGGGACACTTGCTGGATACGCAGTATTTT. Its protein product is CASSSPQGHLLDTQYF.

This clonotype was observed a single time. This chain joins TRBV6-5 and TRBJ2-3; D is perhaps TRBD1 or TRBD2 (5 bases each). Germline loops: CDR1 MNHEY, CDR2 SVGAGI. V lost 1 base to trimming and J lost 1 base, with 9 bases between them. This CDR3 contains 15 residues. This CDR3 is CASSYWQGGTDTQYF. CDR3 bases: TGTGCCAGCAGTTACTGGCAGGGAGGCACAGATACGCAGTATTTT.

In this sample, this clonotype turned up a few times. The chain uses TRBV5-1 and TRBJ2-1; D possibly corresponds to TRBD2 (5 bases). V was trimmed by 4 bases and J by 0 bases, leaving 11 bases between them. This CDR3 is 15 amino acids long. Germline V CDR1 and CDR2: SGHRS, YFSETQ. CDR3 residues: CASSPGDSSYNEQFF. The CDR3 DNA is TGCGCCAGCAGCCCCGGGGATAGCTCCTACAATGAGCAGTTCTTC.

This chain joins TRBV4-1 and TRBJ1-6, with D perhaps matching TRBD1 (6 bases). The V end was cut by 1 base, the J end by 8 bases, with 12 bases between. Per the germline V gene, CDR1 is MGHRA and CDR2 is YSYEKL. There are 15 residues in the CDR3. The CDR3 loop is CASSQGPRGDSPLHF. In nucleotides, the CDR3 is TGCGCCAGCAGCCAAGGCCCCAGGGGCGATTCACCCCTCCACTTT.

At least ten counts were recorded for this clonotype. This chain uses TRBV7-6 with TRBJ2-2, with TRBD1 matching over 8 bases. V shed 3 bases, J shed 1 base, and the junction held 4 bases outside the gene matches. The CDR3 is 16 residues long. CDR1 and CDR2 from the germline V gene are SGHVS and FNYEAQ. The CDR3 is CASSFPGTGNTGELFF. As DNA, the CDR3 is TGTGCCAGCAGCTTTCCCGGGACAGGGAACACCGGGGAGCTGTTTTTT.

The gene calls are TRBV7-8 and TRBJ1-5, with D unclear. Trimming removed 3 bases at V and 3 bases at J, with 9 bases between. Germline assignment: CDR1 SGHVS and CDR2 FQNEAQ. The CDR3 has 14 amino acids. CDR3 loop: CASSFGSANQPQHF. The CDR3, as DNA: TGTGCCAGCAGCTTTGGTAGCGCCAATCAGCCCCAGCATTTT.

As for this clonotype: The CDR3 end shows no conserved phenylalanine or tryptophan, and so a read error is likely. This sequence joins TRBV7-9 and TRBJ1-1; D is unresolved. Per the germline V gene, CDR1 is SEHNR and CDR2 is FQNEAQ (reference sequence). The CDR3 length is 12 residues. Trimming removed 3 bases from V and 8 bases from J, with 10 bases in between. The CDR3 loop is CASSFVHREAFS. The CDR3, as DNA: TGTGCCAGCAGCTTCGTTCACAGAGAAGCTTTCTCT.

The sample holds a few counts of this clonotype. The rearrangement joins TRBV28 to TRBJ2-7; TRBD1 matches at 7 bases. CDR1 is MDHEN and CDR2 is SYDVKM in the germline V gene. This CDR3 comprises 15 residues. V trimming: 2 bases; J trimming: 1 base; junction bases outside the gene matches: 5. The CDR3 spells CASSLTGQLSYEQYF. The DNA of the CDR3 is TGTGCCAGCAGTTTAACGGGACAGCTTTCCTACGAGCAGTACTTC.

In this sample, this clonotype turned up many times. Written as DNA, the CDR3 is TGTGCCAGCAGCTTCATACTTGCGCTAGCGGGGGGGTCCGGGTCCTACAATGAGCAGTTCTTC. Its translation is CASSFILALAGGSGSYNEQFF. The chain uses TRBV7-2 and TRBJ2-1; 12 bases fit TRBD2. CDR3 length equals 21 residues. Germline V gene sequence: CDR1 SGHTA, CDR2 FQGNSA. Losses at the gene ends were 3 bases for V and 1 base for J; bases not matched to a gene: 16.

This clonotype was seen repeatedly, ten times or more. The chain combines TRBV7-9 with TRBJ1-2; weak D call: TRBD1 (5 bases). The germline gives CDR1 SEHNR, CDR2 FQNEAQ (reference sequence). This CDR3 contains 16 residues. V lost 5 bases, J lost 0 bases, and 16 bases lay in between. CDR3 nucleotide sequence: TGTGCCAGCAGCCCTCCCGACAGAGGCGCTAACTATGGCTACACCTTC. Its translation: CASSPPDRGANYGYTF.

The chain links TRBV20-1 to TRBJ1-2, with 11 positions matching TRBD1. The ends lost 0 bases at V and 0 bases at J; junction bases unmatched: 9. Germline V gene data show CDR1 as DFQATT and CDR2 as SNEGSKA (reference sequence). The CDR3 consists of 18 residues. The CDR3 coding sequence is TGCAGTGCTAGAGATGCCGGGACAGGGGGACCAGCTAACTATGGCTACACCTTC. Amino acids: CSARDAGTGGPANYGYTF.

J is TRBJ2-5 and V is TRBV7-9; D call uncertain. V lost 7 bases and J 2 bases, leaving 14 bases between the germline ends. Per the germline V gene, CDR1 is SEHNR and CDR2 is FQNEAQ (reference sequence). This CDR3 contains 14 residues. CDR3 nucleotides: TGTGCCAGCATCGCGCCGGGCCGGCAAGAGACCCAGTACTTC. It yields the protein CASIAPGRQETQYF.

This clonotype was seen a handful of times. The chain has TRBV10-3 and TRBJ2-1, with TRBD1 identical over 7 bases. V lost 5 bases to trimming and J lost 2 bases; unmatched junction nucleotides: 6. Germline V gives CDR1 ENHRY, CDR2 SYGVKD. The CDR3 runs to 15 residues. Here the CDR3 reads CAISWDSPTYNEQFF. The CDR3 DNA is TGTGCCATCAGTTGGGACAGTCCTACCTACAATGAGCAGTTCTTC.

This sequence joins TRBV20-1 and TRBJ2-2, with 9 bases identical to TRBD1. Germline V gene data show CDR1 as DFQATT and CDR2 as SNEGSKA (reference sequence). The CDR3 runs 14 residues. Trimming cost V 6 bases and J 7 bases; bases outside gene matches: 9. The DNA of the CDR3 is TGCAGTGCAAGGGACAGGGTACGGGGCGGGGAGCTGTTTTTT. It translates to CSARDRVRGGELFF.

This clonotype was seen a few times. V usage is TRBV19 and J usage is TRBJ1-4; D remains unclear. The ends were cut back, 3 bases at V and 5 bases at J, with 19 bases in the middle. CDR3 length equals 17 residues. Germline CDR1 LNHDA, CDR2 SQIVND (reference sequence). CDR3 residues: CASSMRAGGDVNEKLFF. In nucleotides, the CDR3 is TGTGCCAGTAGTATGCGGGCAGGAGGTGATGTGAATGAAAAACTGTTTTTT.

Notes on this clonotype: At one end the junction does not follow the germline gene, possibly because of a read error. The rearrangement joins TRBV7-9 to TRBJ2-7; 7 bases fit TRBD1. This CDR3 contains 14 residues. The germline gives CDR1 SEHNR, CDR2 FQNEAQ (reference sequence). The chain's CDR3 is CASSLVGSTGNYSF. DNA for the CDR3: TGTGCCAGCAGCTTAGTTGGGTCGACAGGGAATTATTCGTTC. Supplemented by reference TRBV7-9 and TRBJ2-7, the full variable domain reads DTGVSQNPRHKITKRGQNVTFRCDPISEHNRLYWYRQTLGQGPEFLTYFQNEAQLEKSRLLSDRFSAERPKGSFSTLEIQRTEQGDSAMYLCASSLVGSTGNYSFGPGTRLTVT.

This clonotype has ten or more counts. The CDR3 bases are TGTGCCAGCAGCTTAATCCCGGCGGAGTCGAAATACAATGAGCAGTTCTTC. Translating gives CASSLIPAESKYNEQFF. The chain joins TRBV7-3 to TRBJ2-1, with D unclear. Between the trimmed V and J ends, which lost 1 base and 4 bases, there was a span of 17 bases. Germline values: CDR1 SGHTA, CDR2 FQGTGA. The CDR3 covers 17 residues.

This clonotype was seen at least ten times. The chain has TRBV7-9 and TRBJ1-2; D possibly corresponds to TRBD1 (6 bases). CDR1 SEHNR and CDR2 FQNEAQ come from the germline V gene (reference sequence). V lost 2 bases and J 0 bases, leaving 13 bases between the germline ends. This CDR3 comprises 16 residues. The CDR3 here is CASSLPRTATNYGYTF. The CDR3 nucleotides are TGTGCCAGCAGCTTACCCCGGACAGCCACTAACTATGGCTACACCTTC. Drawing the rest from reference TRBV7-9 and TRBJ1-2, the complete variable domain is DTGVSQNPRHKITKRGQNVTFRCDPISEHNRLYWYRQTLGQGPEFLTYFQNEAQLEKSRLLSDRFSAERPKGSFSTLEIQRTEQGDSAMYLCASSLPRTATNYGYTFGSGTRLTVV.

Ten or more counts support this clonotype. This rearrangement joins TRBV20-1 to TRBJ2-7, with unresolved D. The germline V gene encodes CDR1 DFQATT and CDR2 SNEGSKA (reference sequence). CDR3 size: 15 residues. Trimming stripped 1 base from V and 0 bases from J, with 13 bases between. The CDR3: CSARVLAKSSYEQYF. The CDR3 DNA reads TGCAGTGCTAGAGTTCTGGCGAAAAGCTCCTACGAGCAGTACTTC.

This chain uses TRBV12-3 or TRBV12-4 with TRBJ1-4; TRBD1 might be the D (5 bases). The V gene lost 6 bases and the J gene lost 5 bases, with 16 bases spanning the gap. The CDR3 is 15 amino acids. This chain's CDR3 is CASRRMGGGNEKLFF. As DNA, the CDR3 is TGTGCCAGCAGACGAATGGGGGGGGGAAATGAAAAACTGTTTTTT.

The chain combines TRBV20-1 with TRBJ1-1; 7 bases match TRBD1. The CDR3 totals 16 residues. V lost 8 bases and J lost 0; bases outside the gene matches: 15. CDR1 is DFQATT and CDR2 is SNEGSKA in the germline V gene (reference sequence). DNA of the CDR3: TGCAGTCCGGAGACAGGGCCATATGGGATGAACACTGAAGCTTTCTTT. This encodes CSPETGPYGMNTEAFF.